The source of this TCR beta chain is a study of T cell responses to AZD1222 COVID-19 vaccine. From germline, CDR1 is MNHNS and CDR2 SASEGT. The CDR3 is made up of 13 amino acids. Trimming stripped 3 bases from V and 15 bases from J, with 18 bases between. Study results and caveats: White British people made up most donors, females outnumbered males, and clonal diversity was possibly underestimated. CD4 TCRs covered the whole spike, strongest at regions 160-218 and 743-854.

About this clone itself: The antigen is not known.

Clones were sequenced by immunoSEQ multiplex PCR, and TCRdb holds only the in-frame ones, with some missing. The data contain some 130,000 clones, over 75% of them seen just once; the ten biggest clones take up 20% to 25%. The chain couples TRBV6-1 to TRBJ2-1; no clear D. Sequenced material: peripheral blood, taken on day 0 of AZD1222 vaccination. The receptor was isolated from an adult in good health. The CDR3 protein is CASSDASSATWFF. The CDR3 nucleotides read TGTGCCAGCAGTGACGCTTCGTCCGCGACCTGGTTCTTC.